This TCR beta chain derives from a study of beta chain features in type 1 diabetes. Donors underwent one heparinised blood draw, about 110 mL on average. A CD45RO/CCR7/CD25/CD127/CD95/CD27 panel sorted naive, central memory, regulatory and stem cell-like memory CD4+ cells. This CDR3 spans 13 amino acids. V shed 5 bases and J shed 2 bases, with 11 bases lying between them. CDR1 GTSNPN and CDR2 SVGIG come from the germline V gene (reference sequence). The authors reverse transcribed all of the isolated RNA, so sequencing captured expressed TCRB transcripts. Average reads for naive, central memory and regulatory T cell samples were about 3.6 million. Sequencing used immunoSEQ multiplex PCR; TCRdb keeps in-frame clones, though not all of them. This sample has nearly 250,000 clones; roughly two thirds occur once, and the top ten carry almost 0.055%.

This sequence was found in a man aged 25 to 45 in good health. The sequenced sample was naive CD4+ T cells from blood. The rearrangement uses TRBV30 and TRBJ2-3, with D unclear. The CDR3 DNA is TGTGCCTGGCGCCTGGGCGCCACAGATACGCAGTATTTT. Protein sequence: CAWRLGATDTQYF.